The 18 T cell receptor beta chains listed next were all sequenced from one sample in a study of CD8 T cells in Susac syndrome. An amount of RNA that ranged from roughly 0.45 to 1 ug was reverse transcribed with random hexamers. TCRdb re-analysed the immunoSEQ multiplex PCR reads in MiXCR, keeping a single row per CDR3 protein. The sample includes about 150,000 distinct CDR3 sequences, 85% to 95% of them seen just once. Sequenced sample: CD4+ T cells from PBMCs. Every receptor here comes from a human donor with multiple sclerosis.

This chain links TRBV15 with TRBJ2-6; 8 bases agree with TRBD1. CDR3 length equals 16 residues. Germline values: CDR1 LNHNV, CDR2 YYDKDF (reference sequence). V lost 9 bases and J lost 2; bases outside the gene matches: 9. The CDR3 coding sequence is TGTGCCACTGCGGGGACAGGTATTACTGGGGCCAACGTCCTGACTTTC. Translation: CATAGTGITGANVLTF.

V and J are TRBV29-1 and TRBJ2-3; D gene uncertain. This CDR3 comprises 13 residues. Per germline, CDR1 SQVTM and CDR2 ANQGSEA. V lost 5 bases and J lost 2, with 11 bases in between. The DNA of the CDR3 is TGCAGCGTTAGTCCGGCGAACACAGATACGCAGTATTTT. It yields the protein CSVSPANTDTQYF.

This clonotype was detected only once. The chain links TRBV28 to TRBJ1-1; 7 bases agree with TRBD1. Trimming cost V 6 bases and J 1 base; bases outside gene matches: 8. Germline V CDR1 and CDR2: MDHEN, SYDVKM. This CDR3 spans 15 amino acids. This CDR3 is CASRRHGQENTEAFF. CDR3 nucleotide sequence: TGTGCCAGCAGACGGCACGGACAGGAGAACACTGAAGCTTTCTTT.

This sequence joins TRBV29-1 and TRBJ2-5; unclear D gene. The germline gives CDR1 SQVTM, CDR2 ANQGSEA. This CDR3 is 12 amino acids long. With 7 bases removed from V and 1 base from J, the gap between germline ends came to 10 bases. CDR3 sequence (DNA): TGCAGCGGCGGTGGAGCCCAAGAGACCCAGTACTTC. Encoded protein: CSGGGAQETQYF.

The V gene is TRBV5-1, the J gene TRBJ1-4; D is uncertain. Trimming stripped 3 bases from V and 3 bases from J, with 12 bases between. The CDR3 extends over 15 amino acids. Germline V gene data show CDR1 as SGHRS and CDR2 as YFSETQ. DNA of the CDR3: TGCGCCAGCAGCTCCCAGGCGCGGCCTAATGAAAAACTGTTTTTT. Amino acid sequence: CASSSQARPNEKLFF.

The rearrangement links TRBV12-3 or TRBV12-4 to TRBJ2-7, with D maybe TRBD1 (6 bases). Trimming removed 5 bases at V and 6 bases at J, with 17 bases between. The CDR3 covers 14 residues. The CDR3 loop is CASSHRTDFVEQYF. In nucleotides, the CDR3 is TGTGCCAGCAGTCACCGGACAGACTTTGTCGAGCAGTACTTC.

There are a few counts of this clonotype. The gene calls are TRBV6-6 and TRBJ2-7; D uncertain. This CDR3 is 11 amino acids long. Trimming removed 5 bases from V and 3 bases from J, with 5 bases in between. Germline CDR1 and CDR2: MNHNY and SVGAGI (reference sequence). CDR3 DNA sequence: TGTGCCAGCAGTGGCGGCTACGAGCAGTACTTC. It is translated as CASSGGYEQYF.

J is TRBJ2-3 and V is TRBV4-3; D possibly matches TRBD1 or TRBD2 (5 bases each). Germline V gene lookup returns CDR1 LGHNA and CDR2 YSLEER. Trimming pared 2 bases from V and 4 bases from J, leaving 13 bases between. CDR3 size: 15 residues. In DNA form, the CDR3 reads TGCGCCAGCAGCCAACAAACGGGACGATCAGATACGCAGTATTTT. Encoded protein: CASSQQTGRSDTQYF.

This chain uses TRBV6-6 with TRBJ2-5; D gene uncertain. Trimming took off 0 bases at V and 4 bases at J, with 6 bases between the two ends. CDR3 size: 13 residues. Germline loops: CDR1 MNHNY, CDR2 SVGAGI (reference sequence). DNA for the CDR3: TGTGCCAGCAGTTACTCGATGGGAGAGACCCAGTACTTC. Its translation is CASSYSMGETQYF.

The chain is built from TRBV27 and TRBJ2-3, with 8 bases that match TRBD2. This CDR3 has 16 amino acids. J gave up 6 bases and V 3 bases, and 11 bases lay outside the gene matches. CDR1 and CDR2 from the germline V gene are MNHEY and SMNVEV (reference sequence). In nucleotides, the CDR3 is TGTGCCAGCAGTTTGACTCCGGGACTAGGATCGGATACGCAGTATTTT. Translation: CASSLTPGLGSDTQYF.

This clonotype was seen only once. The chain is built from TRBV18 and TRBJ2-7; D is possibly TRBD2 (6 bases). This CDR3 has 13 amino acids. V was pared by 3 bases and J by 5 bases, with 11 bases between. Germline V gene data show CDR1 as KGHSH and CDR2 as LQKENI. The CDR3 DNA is TGTGCCAGCTCACCGCGGGGAACCCACGAGCAGTACTTC. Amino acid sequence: CASSPRGTHEQYF.

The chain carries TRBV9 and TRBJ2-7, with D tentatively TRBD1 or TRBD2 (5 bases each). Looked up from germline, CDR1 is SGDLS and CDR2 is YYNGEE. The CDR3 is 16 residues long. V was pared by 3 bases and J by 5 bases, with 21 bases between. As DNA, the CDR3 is TGTGCCAGCAGCGACGAGGGGCAGGGAAGGTTCCACGAGCAGTACTTC. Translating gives CASSDEGQGRFHEQYF.

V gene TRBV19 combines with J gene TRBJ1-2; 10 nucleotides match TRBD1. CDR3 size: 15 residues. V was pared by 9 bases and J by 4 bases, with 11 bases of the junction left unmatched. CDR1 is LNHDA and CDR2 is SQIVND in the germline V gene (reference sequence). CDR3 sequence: CASTPGTGVGYGYTF. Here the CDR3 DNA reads TGTGCCAGCACTCCCGGGACAGGGGTTGGCTATGGCTACACCTTC.

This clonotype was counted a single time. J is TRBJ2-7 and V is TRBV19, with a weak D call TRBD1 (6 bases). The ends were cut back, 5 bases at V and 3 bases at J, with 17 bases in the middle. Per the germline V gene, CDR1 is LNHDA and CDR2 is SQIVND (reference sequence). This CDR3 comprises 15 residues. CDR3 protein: CASSPGTLSHYEQYF. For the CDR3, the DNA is TGTGCCAGTAGTCCCGGGACACTTAGCCACTACGAGCAGTACTTC.

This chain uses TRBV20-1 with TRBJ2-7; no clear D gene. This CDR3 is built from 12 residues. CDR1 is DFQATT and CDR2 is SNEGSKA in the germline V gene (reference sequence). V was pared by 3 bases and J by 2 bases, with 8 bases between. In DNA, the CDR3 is TGCAGTGCTAGCGGGTTAACCTACGAGCAGTACTTC. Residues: CSASGLTYEQYF.

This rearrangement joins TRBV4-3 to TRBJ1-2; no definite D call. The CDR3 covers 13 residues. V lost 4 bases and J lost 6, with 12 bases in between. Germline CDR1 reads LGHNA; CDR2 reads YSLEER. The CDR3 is CASSREAGNGYTF. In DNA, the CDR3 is TGCGCCAGCAGCCGCGAAGCGGGCAATGGCTACACCTTC.

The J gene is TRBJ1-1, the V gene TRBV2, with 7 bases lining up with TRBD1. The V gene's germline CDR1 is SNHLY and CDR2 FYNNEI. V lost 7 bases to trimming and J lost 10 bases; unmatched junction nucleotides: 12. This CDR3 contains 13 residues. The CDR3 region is CASNRGWEQIAFF. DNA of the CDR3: TGTGCCAGCAACAGGGGTTGGGAACAGATAGCTTTCTTT.

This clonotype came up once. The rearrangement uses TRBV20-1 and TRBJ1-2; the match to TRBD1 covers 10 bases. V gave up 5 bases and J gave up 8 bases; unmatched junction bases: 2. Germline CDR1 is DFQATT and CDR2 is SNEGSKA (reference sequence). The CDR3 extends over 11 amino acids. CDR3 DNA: TGCAGTGCTGGGACAGGGGAAGGCTACACCTTC. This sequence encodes CSAGTGEGYTF.